A selection of T cell receptor beta chains follows, all from one sample in a study of blood T cell repertoires in COVID-19. Data came from immunoSEQ multiplex PCR; TCRdb stores just in-frame clones and leaves some out. Counted here are about 150,000 clones, roughly nine tenths occurring once; the ten biggest clones make up approximately 2.8%. Sequencing was carried out using peripheral blood. The receptors were gathered from a man in his 60s with acute or convalescent COVID-19. The CDR3 runs from the conserved cysteine through the conserved F or W. Fields, in order: J gene, V gene, clone size, D gene, CDR3 DNA, CDR3 protein. A D gene is named only where the DNA matches it firmly. Part of the rows lack a size; the others show once, few, many or a class for expanded clones.

J gene: TRBJ1-1
V gene: TRBV28
clone size: NA
D gene: NA
CDR3 DNA: TGTGCCAGCAGTCCATCCGGGAGGAGCACTGAAGCTTTCTTT
CDR3 protein: CASSPSGRSTEAFF

J gene: TRBJ1-4
V gene: TRBV21-1
clone size: once
D gene: NA
CDR3 DNA: TGTGCCAGCAGCATTCCCCCGCCTAAGGGAGTCACTAATGAAAAACTGTTTTTT
CDR3 protein: CASSIPPPKGVTNEKLFF

J gene: TRBJ2-3
V gene: TRBV6-5
clone size: NA
D gene: TRBD2
CDR3 DNA: TGTGCCAGCAGGCGTAGCGGGGGCGGCACAGATACGCAGTATTTT
CDR3 protein: CASRRSGGGTDTQYF

J gene: TRBJ1-5
V gene: TRBV2
clone size: NA
D gene: NA
CDR3 DNA: TGTGCCAGCAAGTCAGGGGCTTATCAGCCCCAGCATTTT
CDR3 protein: CASKSGAYQPQHF

J gene: TRBJ1-2
V gene: TRBV5-1
clone size: NA
D gene: TRBD1
CDR3 DNA: TGCGCCAGTTCAAGCTCCGGGACAGGGGTCGGCTACACCTTC
CDR3 protein: CASSSSGTGVGYTF

J gene: TRBJ2-1
V gene: TRBV7-9
clone size: NA
D gene: TRBD2
CDR3 DNA: TGTGCCAGCAGCATTTCCGGGACTAGCGGGAACAATGAGCAGTTCTTC
CDR3 protein: CASSISGTSGNNEQFF

J gene: TRBJ2-5
V gene: TRBV4-3
clone size: once
D gene: NA
CDR3 DNA: TGCGCCAGCAGCCAAGTTCAGGCGGCGGGAGAGACCCAGTACTTC
CDR3 protein: CASSQVQAAGETQYF

J gene: TRBJ2-3
V gene: TRBV6-4
clone size: NA
D gene: TRBD2
CDR3 DNA: TGTGCCAGCAGTGCGCGGGGTAGCGGGGGTCCTCGCACAGATACGCAGTATTTT
CDR3 protein: CASSARGSGGPRTDTQYF

J gene: TRBJ1-4
V gene: TRBV5-1
clone size: once
D gene: TRBD1
CDR3 DNA: TGCGCCAGCAGCCCCGGACAGGTGGCTAATGAAAAACTGTTTTTT
CDR3 protein: CASSPGQVANEKLFF

J gene: TRBJ2-3
V gene: TRBV4-1
clone size: NA
D gene: NA
CDR3 DNA: TGCGCCAGCAGCCCTTCTAGAGATACGCAGTATTTT
CDR3 protein: CASSPSRDTQYF

J gene: TRBJ1-2
V gene: TRBV6-5
clone size: NA
D gene: TRBD1
CDR3 DNA: TGTGCCAGCAGTTCTATCCTACCGGACAGGAACTATGGCTACACCTTC
CDR3 protein: CASSSILPDRNYGYTF

J gene: TRBJ2-7
V gene: TRBV5-1
clone size: few
D gene: TRBD2
CDR3 DNA: TGCGCCAGCAGCTTTGGGGGGGACGGTACCTACGAGCAGTACTTC
CDR3 protein: CASSFGGDGTYEQYF

J gene: TRBJ2-5
V gene: TRBV5-4
clone size: NA
D gene: TRBD2
CDR3 DNA: TGTGCCAGCAGCCCGGCGGGGGTGGGGACCCAGTACTTC
CDR3 protein: CASSPAGVGTQYF

J gene: TRBJ2-1
V gene: TRBV7-8
clone size: once
D gene: NA
CDR3 DNA: TGTGCCAGCAGCTTAGGTTTCAGGGTCGGTGAGCAGTTCTTC
CDR3 protein: CASSLGFRVGEQFF

J gene: TRBJ2-2
V gene: TRBV7-9
clone size: NA
D gene: NA
CDR3 DNA: TGTGCCAGCAGCAAGCTAGCGAACACCGGGGAGCTGTTTTTT
CDR3 protein: CASSKLANTGELFF

J gene: TRBJ1-3
V gene: TRBV21-1
clone size: NA
D gene: NA
CDR3 DNA: TGTGCCAGCAGCCAAACAGGGGGTGGAAACACCATATATTTT
CDR3 protein: CASSQTGGGNTIYF